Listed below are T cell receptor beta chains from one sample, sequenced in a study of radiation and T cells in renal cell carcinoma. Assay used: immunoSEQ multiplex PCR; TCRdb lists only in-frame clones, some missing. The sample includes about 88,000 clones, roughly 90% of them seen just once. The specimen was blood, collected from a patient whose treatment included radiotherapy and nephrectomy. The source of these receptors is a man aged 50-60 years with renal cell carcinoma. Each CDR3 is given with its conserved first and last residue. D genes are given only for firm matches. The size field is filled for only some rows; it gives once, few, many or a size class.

CASSFDRYNEKLFF	TGTGCCAGCAGTTTCGACAGGTATAATGAAAAACTGTTTTTT	-	TRBV28	TRBJ1-4	-
CASSLFFPDTQYF	TGTGCCAGCAGTTTATTTTTCCCAGATACGCAGTATTTT	-	TRBV27	TRBJ2-3	-
CASSPPTGGRGETQYF	TGTGCCAGCAGCCCGCCTACAGGGGGCAGGGGAGAGACCCAGTACTTC	TRBD1	TRBV5-8	TRBJ2-5	-
CASSAPSGVRNTGELFF	TGTGCCAGCAGCGCCCCCTCAGGGGTTAGGAACACCGGGGAGCTGTTTTTT	-	TRBV9	TRBJ2-2	-
CAWSALSSPLHF	TGTGCCTGGAGTGCCCTAAGTTCACCCCTCCACTTT	-	TRBV30	TRBJ1-6	-
CAWSVQRGDQPQHF	TGTGCCTGGAGTGTACAAAGGGGGGATCAGCCCCAGCATTTT	-	TRBV30	TRBJ1-5	-
CASSLAAGPYNEQFF	TGCGCCAGCAGCTTGGCGGCGGGGCCCTACAATGAGCAGTTCTTC	-	TRBV5-1	TRBJ2-1	-
CASRSDRPRWDTQYF	TGTGCCAGCAGGTCTGACAGGCCGCGTTGGGATACGCAGTATTTT	-	TRBV5-5	TRBJ2-3	-
CASSPGQGAGTEAFF	TGTGCCAGCAGTCCGGGACAGGGGGCTGGAACTGAAGCTTTCTTT	TRBD1	TRBV6-1	TRBJ1-1	-
CASSQALHGNEQFF	TGTGCCAGCAGCCAAGCACTCCATGGCAATGAGCAGTTCTTC	-	TRBV6-5	TRBJ2-1	-
CASSLGLAEQETQYF	TGTGCCAGCAGCTTGGGACTAGCGGAACAAGAGACCCAGTACTTC	TRBD2	TRBV7-2	TRBJ2-5	-
CASSERQGFNSPLHF	TGTGCCAGCAGTGAACGACAGGGCTTCAATTCACCCCTCCACTTT	TRBD1	TRBV6-1	TRBJ1-6	-
CASSPTNTEAFF	TGTGCCAGCAGTCCCACTAACACTGAAGCTTTCTTT	-	TRBV6-1	TRBJ1-1	few
CASSPHDRDSYEQYF	TGTGCCAGCAGCCCTCATGACCGGGACTCCTACGAGCAGTACTTC	-	TRBV6-6	TRBJ2-7	once
CASSLVIQRHTEAFF	TGTGCCAGCAGCTTAGTAATCCAAAGGCACACTGAAGCTTTCTTT	-	TRBV7-2	TRBJ1-1	-
CASSHSSSGGLNTEAFF	TGCGCCAGCAGCCACTCGTCGTCAGGGGGGTTGAACACTGAAGCTTTCTTT	TRBD1	TRBV4-1	TRBJ1-1	-
CASSQLLKPPYNEQFF	TGTGCCAGCAGCCAACTTCTAAAGCCCCCCTACAATGAGCAGTTCTTC	-	TRBV14	TRBJ2-1	-
CASSARPLADDGYTF	TGTGCCAGCAGCGCTCGACCGCTCGCAGATGATGGCTACACCTTC	-	TRBV9	TRBJ1-2	-
CARGQGNGQPQHF	TGTGCCAGAGGACAGGGAAACGGGCAGCCCCAGCATTTT	TRBD1	TRBV6-4	TRBJ1-5	-
CATSRDNPGSTQETQYF	TGTGCCACCAGCAGAGACAACCCAGGGTCAACCCAAGAGACCCAGTACTTC	-	TRBV15	TRBJ2-5	once
CASSGGNNPYNEQFF	TGTGCCAGCAGTGGGGGTAACAATCCCTACAATGAGCAGTTCTTC	-	TRBV2	TRBJ2-1	-
CATRRLEGRSNGYTF	TGTGCCACCAGAAGGTTGGAGGGGCGCAGCAATGGCTACACCTTC	-	TRBV27	TRBJ1-2	-
CASSLARGQGTHEQYF	TGTGCCAGCAGCTTAGCGCGGGGACAGGGGACTCACGAGCAGTACTTC	TRBD1	TRBV7-9	TRBJ2-7	-
CASGTGFNTEAFF	TGTGCCAGCGGGACAGGTTTTAACACTGAAGCTTTCTTT	TRBD1	TRBV2	TRBJ1-1	-
CASSNRGFYEQYF	TGTGCCAGTAGTAATCGGGGCTTCTACGAGCAGTACTTC	-	TRBV19	TRBJ2-7	once
CASSLAPPGSGGAPLGYEQYF	TGTGCCAGCAGCTTAGCACCCCCCGGTAGCGGGGGGGCCCCCTTGGGCTACGAGCAGTACTTC	TRBD2	TRBV7-2	TRBJ2-7	-
CASSAGTGRTYEQYF	TGTGCCAGTAGTGCAGGGACAGGGAGAACCTACGAGCAGTACTTC	TRBD1	TRBV19	TRBJ2-7	-
CASTPSPEGGYGYTF	TGCGCCAGCACACCCTCCCCGGAGGGGGGGTATGGCTACACCTTC	-	TRBV5-1	TRBJ1-2	-
CATSREDFTNGYTF	TGTGCCACCAGCAGAGAGGATTTCACGAACGGCTACACCTTC	-	TRBV15	TRBJ1-2	-
CASSLVAQETQYF	TGTGCCAGCAGCTTAGTCGCACAAGAGACCCAGTACTTC	-	TRBV7-9	TRBJ2-5	-
CASSPGTSGEETQYF	TGTGCCAGCTCTCCCGGGACTAGCGGGGAAGAGACCCAGTACTTC	TRBD2	TRBV18	TRBJ2-5	-
CASSSQGWNQPQHF	TGTGCCAGCAGCTCACAGGGGTGGAATCAGCCCCAGCATTTT	TRBD1	TRBV7-9	TRBJ1-5	-
CASSHGAKNIQYF	TGTGCCAGCAGCCATGGGGCCAAAAACATTCAGTACTTC	-	TRBV6-6	TRBJ2-4	-
CAWSVRGGGVNQPQHF	TGTGCCTGGAGTGTACGAGGTGGAGGGGTAAATCAGCCCCAGCATTTT	-	TRBV30	TRBJ1-5	-
CASSPLYDTEGGYTF	TGTGCCAGCTCACCACTTTACGACACCGAGGGCGGCTACACCTTC	-	TRBV18	TRBJ1-2	once
CASSARTGEHTDTQYF	TGTGCCAGCAGTGCCAGGACAGGGGAACACACAGATACGCAGTATTTT	TRBD1	TRBV2	TRBJ2-3	-
CASRPNEGRTEAFF	TGTGCCAGCAGGCCCAATGAGGGCCGCACTGAAGCTTTCTTT	-	TRBV2	TRBJ1-1	-
CASSTQTGDNLVGYTF	TGTGCCAGCAGTACCCAGACAGGGGACAACTTAGTTGGCTACACCTTC	TRBD1	TRBV2	TRBJ1-2	-
CASSFYDDGLGEAFF	TGCGCCAGCAGCTTTTACGATGACGGCCTCGGGGAAGCTTTCTTT	-	TRBV5-1	TRBJ1-1	-
CAIRIQEEQYF	TGTGCCATCAGGATACAAGAAGAGCAGTACTTC	-	TRBV10-3	TRBJ2-7	-
CASSQEGTSGGSTDTQYF	TGCGCCAGCAGCCAAGAGGGGACTAGCGGGGGGTCCACAGATACGCAGTATTTT	TRBD2	TRBV4-1	TRBJ2-3	-
CASSARMRDEQFF	TGTGCCAGCAGTGCCAGAATGAGAGATGAGCAGTTCTTC	-	TRBV27	TRBJ2-1	once
CATPTREYEQYF	TGTGCCACCCCAACTAGAGAGTACGAGCAGTACTTC	-	TRBV28	TRBJ2-7	-
CASSRGTVGHGYTF	TGTGCCAGCAGCCGAGGGACAGTGGGGCATGGCTACACCTTC	TRBD1	TRBV5-5	TRBJ1-2	-
CASSAGTSGIGGETQYF	TGTGCCAGCAGCGCCGGGACTAGCGGAATCGGCGGAGAGACCCAGTACTTC	TRBD2	TRBV7-3	TRBJ2-5	-
CASGQGGTEAFF	TGTGCCAGTGGACAGGGAGGGACTGAAGCTTTCTTT	TRBD1	TRBV27	TRBJ1-1	-
CASSASRDRVGYTF	TGTGCCAGCAGCGCGTCCCGGGACAGGGTGGGCTACACCTTC	TRBD1	TRBV9	TRBJ1-2	once
CASSQGTHGGTETQYF	TGTGCCAGCAGTCAAGGGACACACGGGGGTACAGAGACCCAGTACTTC	-	TRBV2	TRBJ2-5	once
CATFRETQYF	TGTGCCACTTTCAGGGAGACCCAGTACTTC	-	TRBV6-6	TRBJ2-5	-
CASSYSGTEQFF	TGTGCCAGCAGTTATTCTGGGACTGAGCAGTTCTTC	-	TRBV6-6	TRBJ2-1	-
CASIIDGTSGNTIYF	TGTGCCAGCATCATAGACGGGACCTCTGGAAACACCATATATTTT	-	TRBV5-5	TRBJ1-3	-
CASSVDLGRQETQYF	TGTGCCAGCAGCGTAGACCTGGGCCGCCAAGAGACCCAGTACTTC	-	TRBV9	TRBJ2-5	-
CASSPQTSGNVNEQFF	TGTGCCAGCTCACCACAAACTAGCGGGAATGTAAATGAGCAGTTCTTC	TRBD2	TRBV18	TRBJ2-1	-
CASSPGRDPPLHF	TGTGCCAGCAGCCCGGGCAGGGACCCACCCCTCCACTTT	-	TRBV11-2	TRBJ1-6	-
CASSYISSQGTDTQYF	TGTGCCAGCAGTTACATCAGCAGCCAGGGCACAGATACGCAGTATTTT	-	TRBV6-5	TRBJ2-3	-